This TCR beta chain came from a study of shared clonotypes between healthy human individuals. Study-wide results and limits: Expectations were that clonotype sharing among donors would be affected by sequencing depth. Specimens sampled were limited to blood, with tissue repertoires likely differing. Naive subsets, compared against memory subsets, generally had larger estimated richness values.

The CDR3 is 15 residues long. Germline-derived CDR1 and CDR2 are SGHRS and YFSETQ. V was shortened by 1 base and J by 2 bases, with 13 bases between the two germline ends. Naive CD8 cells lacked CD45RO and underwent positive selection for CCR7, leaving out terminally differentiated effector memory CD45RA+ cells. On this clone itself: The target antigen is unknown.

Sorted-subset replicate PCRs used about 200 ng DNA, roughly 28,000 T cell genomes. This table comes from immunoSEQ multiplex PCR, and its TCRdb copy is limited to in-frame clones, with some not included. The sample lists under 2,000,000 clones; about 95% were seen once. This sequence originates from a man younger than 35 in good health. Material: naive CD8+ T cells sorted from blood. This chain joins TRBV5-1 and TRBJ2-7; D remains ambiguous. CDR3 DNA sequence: TGCGCCAGCAGCTTGTCCCCGTACACAGCCTACGAGCAGTACTTC. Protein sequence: CASSLSPYTAYEQYF.